This T cell receptor beta chain was identified during a study of blood T cells in healthy people across ages. Study outcomes and limitations: No one knew whether donors had CMV, which possibly confounded expanded clonotype changes.

Together with a sample-barcoded 5' primer, a J-beta primer mix was included in a second PCR lasting about 7 to 11 cycles. Every single cDNA molecule received a tag from a template-switch adaptor with 12 random nucleotides. Each sample provided no less than 2.5 million CDR3-containing paired-end reads. TCRdb processed the 5' RACE reads anew with MiXCR; each CDR3 protein has one entry. The sample lists about 590,000 distinct CDR3 sequences, about 30% occurring once. Germline V lookup: CDR1 ENHRY, CDR2 SYGVKD. V was clipped by 6 bases and J by 10 bases; unmatched bases: 15. CDR3 length: 14 amino acids. Comments on this clonotype: Antigen unknown. Being one base from a much bigger clone, this may be a read error.

The sequence was collected from a woman over 75 in good health. V usage is TRBV10-3 and J usage is TRBJ2-7; 7 bases line up with TRBD1. Sequencing input: blood. CDR3 nucleotide sequence: TGTGCCATCAGAGAGACAGGGCCTCAAGAGGCCCAGTACTTC. Translation: CAIRETGPQEAQYF.